A selection of T cell receptor beta chains follows, all from one sample in a study of blood T cell repertoires in COVID-19. The table came from immunoSEQ multiplex PCR; TCRdb's copy has only in-frame clones and leaves some out. The sample contains about 180,000 clones, about 88% of which appear only once. Input material: peripheral blood. Receptors were obtained from a woman aged 30 to 39 with active or convalescent COVID-19. The CDR3 runs from the conserved cysteine through the conserved F or W. The D gene is left open where the match is weak. The size entry is marked missing in some rows and otherwise reads once, few, many or a size class.

d_gene: TRBD2; v_gene: TRBV19; abundance: .; j_gene: TRBJ2-7; CDR3nt: TGTGCCAGTAGACAAACCCCGACTAGCGGGATCTACGAGCAGTACTTC; CDR3aa: CASRQTPTSGIYEQYF
d_gene: TRBD2; v_gene: TRBV5-1; abundance: .; j_gene: TRBJ2-5; CDR3nt: TGCGCCAGCAGCTGGAGCCCGGGGGGAGAGACCCAGTACTTC; CDR3aa: CASSWSPGGETQYF
d_gene: TRBD1; v_gene: TRBV3-1/TRBV3-2; abundance: .; j_gene: TRBJ1-1; CDR3nt: TGTGCCAGCAGCCACCTCCTTGGCCGACAGGGGGATAGCCCTGAAGCTTTCTTT; CDR3aa: CASSHLLGRQGDSPEAFF
d_gene: .; v_gene: TRBV21-1; abundance: .; j_gene: TRBJ2-7; CDR3nt: TGTGCCAGCAGCAGACGGGACATCCCTTACGAGCAGTACTTC; CDR3aa: CASSRRDIPYEQYF
d_gene: .; v_gene: TRBV5-1; abundance: .; j_gene: TRBJ2-5; CDR3nt: TGCGCCAGCAGCCCTTCTAGGGGGGGAGAGACCCAGTACTTC; CDR3aa: CASSPSRGGETQYF
d_gene: TRBD1; v_gene: TRBV18; abundance: .; j_gene: TRBJ2-5; CDR3nt: TGTGCCAGCTCAACCTACAGGGGGCGAGGGGAGACCCAGTACTTC; CDR3aa: CASSTYRGRGETQYF
d_gene: .; v_gene: TRBV5-8; abundance: few; j_gene: TRBJ2-7; CDR3nt: TGTGCCAGCGTTCCAAACATGAGTCGGGACTACGAGCAGTACTTC; CDR3aa: CASVPNMSRDYEQYF
d_gene: .; v_gene: TRBV18; abundance: .; j_gene: TRBJ1-2; CDR3nt: TGTGCCAGCTCACCAGACAGGCTGTTGGGCTACACCTTC; CDR3aa: CASSPDRLLGYTF
d_gene: .; v_gene: TRBV30; abundance: .; j_gene: TRBJ1-2; CDR3nt: TGTGCCTGGAGTGCGGGACATATATCCGATGGCTACACCTTC; CDR3aa: CAWSAGHISDGYTF
d_gene: .; v_gene: TRBV6-4; abundance: .; j_gene: TRBJ1-1; CDR3nt: TGTGCCAGCGCGTTCCAGGGTGGGACTGAAGCTTTCTTT; CDR3aa: CASAFQGGTEAFF
d_gene: TRBD2; v_gene: TRBV5-1; abundance: .; j_gene: TRBJ2-3; CDR3nt: TGCGCCAGCAGCTTGGGTAGCGGGAGGACAGATACGCAGTATTTT; CDR3aa: CASSLGSGRTDTQYF
d_gene: .; v_gene: TRBV9; abundance: .; j_gene: TRBJ1-1; CDR3nt: TGTGCCAGCAGCGTAGCTTTAGTGGGGGAGGGCGACACTGAAGCTTTCTTT; CDR3aa: CASSVALVGEGDTEAFF
d_gene: TRBD1; v_gene: TRBV2; abundance: .; j_gene: TRBJ1-2; CDR3nt: TGTGCCAGCAGTGAAAGGAGGGGGACAGCTGAAGGCTACACCTTC; CDR3aa: CASSERRGTAEGYTF
d_gene: .; v_gene: TRBV27; abundance: .; j_gene: TRBJ1-2; CDR3nt: TGTGCCAGCAGTTCTCGGCTAGGGGTGGACTATGGCTACACCTTC; CDR3aa: CASSSRLGVDYGYTF
d_gene: .; v_gene: TRBV21-1; abundance: .; j_gene: TRBJ1-3; CDR3nt: TGTGCCAGCAGCAAAGCCAGGGATCCTGGAAACACCATATATTTT; CDR3aa: CASSKARDPGNTIYF
d_gene: .; v_gene: TRBV3-1/TRBV3-2; abundance: .; j_gene: TRBJ1-2; CDR3nt: TGTGCCAGCAGCCAAGTTGGAGGGGAGGGCTACACCTTC; CDR3aa: CASSQVGGEGYTF
d_gene: .; v_gene: TRBV12-3/TRBV12-4; abundance: .; j_gene: TRBJ1-1; CDR3nt: TGTGCCAGCAGTTTGCGGGGGGCCGATTTGGCTTTCTTT; CDR3aa: CASSLRGADLAFF
d_gene: TRBD1; v_gene: TRBV18; abundance: .; j_gene: TRBJ2-1; CDR3nt: TGTGCCAGCTCACCGACCGGGACAGGGATCGATGAGCAGTTCTTC; CDR3aa: CASSPTGTGIDEQFF
d_gene: TRBD2; v_gene: TRBV11-2; abundance: .; j_gene: TRBJ2-2; CDR3nt: TGTGCCAGCAGCTTCCCGGCGGGGGGAGGTTTAACCGGGGAGCTGTTTTTT; CDR3aa: CASSFPAGGGLTGELFF
d_gene: .; v_gene: TRBV18; abundance: .; j_gene: TRBJ2-1; CDR3nt: TGTGCCAGCTCACCAGTCGGGGGTGAGCAGTTCTTC; CDR3aa: CASSPVGGEQFF
d_gene: .; v_gene: TRBV11-2; abundance: .; j_gene: TRBJ1-2; CDR3nt: TGTGCCAGCAGCTTAGAGGGGCGCGGCTACACCTTC; CDR3aa: CASSLEGRGYTF
d_gene: .; v_gene: TRBV4-2; abundance: .; j_gene: TRBJ2-5; CDR3nt: TGTGCCAGCAGCCAAGGGCACAAACAAGAGACCCAGTACTTC; CDR3aa: CASSQGHKQETQYF
d_gene: TRBD1; v_gene: TRBV18; abundance: .; j_gene: TRBJ1-4; CDR3nt: TGTGCCAGCTCACTGGGACAGCGAGAAAAACTGTTTTTT; CDR3aa: CASSLGQREKLFF
d_gene: .; v_gene: TRBV19; abundance: .; j_gene: TRBJ1-3; CDR3nt: TGTGCCAGTAGTGCGACGACAGTTCTCTCTGGAAACACCATATATTTT; CDR3aa: CASSATTVLSGNTIYF
d_gene: TRBD2; v_gene: TRBV18; abundance: .; j_gene: TRBJ2-3; CDR3nt: TGTGCCAGCGTACTAGCGGGCAGCACAGATACGCAGTATTTT; CDR3aa: CASVLAGSTDTQYF
d_gene: TRBD2; v_gene: TRBV7-9; abundance: .; j_gene: TRBJ2-7; CDR3nt: TGTGCCAGCAGCCGAGATGCGGGGGGCGGGCAGTACTTC; CDR3aa: CASSRDAGGGQYF
d_gene: .; v_gene: TRBV10-3; abundance: .; j_gene: TRBJ1-2; CDR3nt: TGTGCCGGCACGGGGGAGGGGGTCCCTGGCTACACCTTC; CDR3aa: CAGTGEGVPGYTF
d_gene: .; v_gene: TRBV19; abundance: .; j_gene: TRBJ1-3; CDR3nt: TGTGCCAGTAGTGTGGGACTGTATGGAAACACCATATATTTT; CDR3aa: CASSVGLYGNTIYF
d_gene: TRBD1; v_gene: TRBV3-1/TRBV3-2; abundance: .; j_gene: TRBJ1-1; CDR3nt: TGTGCCAGCAGCCGGACAGGGAGAACTGAAGCTTTCTTT; CDR3aa: CASSRTGRTEAFF
d_gene: TRBD2; v_gene: TRBV30; abundance: .; j_gene: TRBJ2-7; CDR3nt: TGTGCCTGGAGATCAATAGCGGGGGGTACCTACGAGCAGTACTTC; CDR3aa: CAWRSIAGGTYEQYF
d_gene: .; v_gene: TRBV19; abundance: .; j_gene: TRBJ1-5; CDR3nt: TGTGCCAGTAGTCTCTTCTCAGGAAGCAATCAGCCCCAGCATTTT; CDR3aa: CASSLFSGSNQPQHF
d_gene: .; v_gene: TRBV9; abundance: once; j_gene: TRBJ2-5; CDR3nt: TGTGCCAGCAGCTCGCATCCCGGACAGGGTGGGAGGGGACAAGAGACCCAGTACTTC; CDR3aa: CASSSHPGQGGRGQETQYF
d_gene: TRBD2; v_gene: TRBV27; abundance: .; j_gene: TRBJ2-2; CDR3nt: TGTGCCAGCAGTTTATACGATAGCGGGGTAGTCGGGGAGCTGTTTTTT; CDR3aa: CASSLYDSGVVGELFF
d_gene: .; v_gene: TRBV18; abundance: few; j_gene: TRBJ1-3; CDR3nt: TGTGCCAGCTCACCGATCGCAGGGTCTGGAAACACCATATATTTT; CDR3aa: CASSPIAGSGNTIYF
d_gene: .; v_gene: TRBV7-2; abundance: .; j_gene: TRBJ2-7; CDR3nt: TGTGCCAGCAGCCCCGAGGTAGCGTCAGGCCACGAGCAGTACTTC; CDR3aa: CASSPEVASGHEQYF
d_gene: .; v_gene: TRBV19; abundance: once; j_gene: TRBJ1-5; CDR3nt: TGTGCCAGTGATCGGCGGGGTAGCAATCAGCCCCAGCATTTT; CDR3aa: CASDRRGSNQPQHF
d_gene: .; v_gene: TRBV28; abundance: .; j_gene: TRBJ1-3; CDR3nt: TGTGCCAGCACCTCAACAGGATCTGGAAACACCATATATTTT; CDR3aa: CASTSTGSGNTIYF
d_gene: .; v_gene: TRBV7-9; abundance: .; j_gene: TRBJ1-5; CDR3nt: TGTGCCAGCAGCCCAGTTTCAAGCAATCAGCCCCAGCATTTT; CDR3aa: CASSPVSSNQPQHF
d_gene: .; v_gene: TRBV28; abundance: .; j_gene: TRBJ1-1; CDR3nt: TGTGCCAGCAGTTTCCCGGGACAAGAAGCTTTCTTT; CDR3aa: CASSFPGQEAFF
d_gene: .; v_gene: TRBV11-3; abundance: .; j_gene: TRBJ1-6; CDR3nt: TGTGCCAGCAGCTTAGTAGCCCTACGCAATTCACCCCTCCACTTT; CDR3aa: CASSLVALRNSPLHF
d_gene: TRBD1; v_gene: TRBV9; abundance: .; j_gene: TRBJ1-2; CDR3nt: TGTGCCAGCAGCGTAGTAGCGGACAGGGGTCATGAGCGCTATGGCTACACCTTC; CDR3aa: CASSVVADRGHERYGYTF
d_gene: TRBD1; v_gene: TRBV19; abundance: .; j_gene: TRBJ2-7; CDR3nt: TGTGCCAGTAGTCCCCCGGGACAGGCCTACTACGAGCAGTACTTC; CDR3aa: CASSPPGQAYYEQYF
d_gene: TRBD1; v_gene: TRBV25-1; abundance: .; j_gene: TRBJ1-2; CDR3nt: TGTGCCAGTACTCCGGGACAGGGGGCGGGCTACACCTTC; CDR3aa: CASTPGQGAGYTF
d_gene: .; v_gene: TRBV5-1; abundance: once; j_gene: TRBJ2-7; CDR3nt: TGCGCCAGCAGCCCAGTCCTGTTCGAGCAGTACTTC; CDR3aa: CASSPVLFEQYF
d_gene: TRBD1; v_gene: TRBV5-1; abundance: once; j_gene: TRBJ2-1; CDR3nt: TGCGCCAGCAGCACTCAGACAGGGGCCGTCGGGGGTGAGCAGTTCTTC; CDR3aa: CASSTQTGAVGGEQFF
d_gene: TRBD1; v_gene: TRBV27; abundance: .; j_gene: TRBJ1-5; CDR3nt: TGTGCCAGCAGTCCCCGACAGGGAAATCAGCCCCAGCATTTT; CDR3aa: CASSPRQGNQPQHF
d_gene: .; v_gene: TRBV3-1/TRBV3-2; abundance: .; j_gene: TRBJ2-3; CDR3nt: TGTGCCAGCAGCCAAGATTCCCACTACGCTAGCACAGATACGCAGTATTTT; CDR3aa: CASSQDSHYASTDTQYF
d_gene: TRBD1; v_gene: TRBV7-6; abundance: .; j_gene: TRBJ2-3; CDR3nt: TGTGCCAGCAGCTCTAGAGGGTTGGGACAGGGTTTGGATACGCAGTATTTT; CDR3aa: CASSSRGLGQGLDTQYF
d_gene: .; v_gene: TRBV27; abundance: .; j_gene: TRBJ1-1; CDR3nt: TGTGCCAGCAAAGGGGCAGAGATGAACACTGAAGCTTTCTTT; CDR3aa: CASKGAEMNTEAFF
d_gene: .; v_gene: TRBV7-9; abundance: .; j_gene: TRBJ2-2; CDR3nt: TGTGCCAGCAGCCCGACAGCTTCCACCGGGGAGCTGTTTTTT; CDR3aa: CASSPTASTGELFF